Each of the 9 T cell receptor beta chains below was sequenced from the same sample in a study of blood T cells in healthy people across ages. Sample-barcoded 5' priming and a J-beta primer mix drove a second PCR of roughly 6 to 12 cycles. TCRdb processed the 5' RACE reads anew with MiXCR; each CDR3 protein has one entry. The sample lists about 800,000 distinct CDR3 sequences, 25% seen once, with approximately 4% in the top ten. These data also featured in a second study, about T cells of mothers and their children.

Sequenced input: blood. These TCRs come from a boy younger than 18 in good health.

The chain is built from TRBV11-2 and TRBJ2-5; D call uncertain. The J call is doubtful: the DNA matches TRBJ2-1 better. The length of the CDR3 is 17 residues. Germline V gene lookup returns CDR1 SGHAT and CDR2 FQNNGV. In nucleotides, the CDR3 is TGTGCCAGCAGCCCATTTGGAAGACAACTTCGAGACAATGAGCAGTTCTTC. Protein sequence: CASSPFGRQLRDNEQFF.

This rearrangement joins TRBV10-3 to TRBJ2-1; D not certain. Trimming removed 6 bases at V and 0 bases at J, with 6 bases between. The CDR3 has 13 residues. Germline-derived CDR1 and CDR2 are ENHRY and SYGVKD. The DNA of the CDR3 is TGTGCCATCAGCCCAGACTCCTACAATGAGCAGTTCTTC. It translates to CAISPDSYNEQFF.

This clonotype occurred a few times. CDR3 nucleotide sequence: TGTGCCATCAGTGGGGGGCACGAGGAGACCCAGTACTTC. Translation gives CAISGGHEETQYF. This chain joins TRBV10-3 and TRBJ2-5, with a possible D match to TRBD1 (6 bases). There are 13 residues in the CDR3. V lost 4 bases and J 5 bases, leaving 11 bases between the germline ends. CDR1 ENHRY and CDR2 SYGVKD come from the germline V gene.

This clonotype was seen a few times. This chain's CDR3 is CSARDPGQNTGELFF. DNA of the CDR3: TGCAGTGCTAGAGATCCCGGACAGAACACCGGGGAGCTGTTTTTT. This chain links TRBV20-1 with TRBJ2-2; a weak D match, TRBD1 (5 bases). The CDR3 covers 15 residues. Germline CDR1 is DFQATT and CDR2 is SNEGSKA (reference sequence). The V end lost 0 bases, the J end lost 1 base, and 9 bases lay between the germline ends.

In its sample, this clonotype was seen a few times. The rearrangement links TRBV12-5 to TRBJ2-1; 10 bases are a match to TRBD1. Germline-derived CDR1 and CDR2 are LGHNT and FRNRAP. The V segment lost 2 bases and the J segment 5 bases; nucleotides outside the gene matches: 3. This CDR3 spans 15 amino acids. The DNA for the CDR3 is TGTGCTAGTGGTTTGACCGGGACAGGGGACAATGAGCAGTTCTTC. Its translation is CASGLTGTGDNEQFF.

The table lists this clonotype with a few counts. CDR3 DNA sequence: TGTGCCAGCAGGCCGGCCGGGACAGAATACAATGAGCAGTTCTTC. It encodes CASRPAGTEYNEQFF. The V call is TRBV12-3 or TRBV12-4, the J call TRBJ2-1; TRBD1 agrees at 7 bases. Trimming removed 6 bases from V and 4 bases from J; junction bases left unmatched: 9. This CDR3 has 15 residues.

This chain joins TRBV3-1 and TRBJ2-2, with 7 bases lining up with TRBD1. The CDR3 covers 16 residues. Losses at the gene ends were 3 bases for V and 4 bases for J; bases not matched to a gene: 8. Germline CDR1 reads LGHDT; CDR2 reads YNNKEL (reference sequence). The CDR3 loop reads CASSQTGTVPTGELFF. DNA of the CDR3: TGTGCCAGCAGCCAGACCGGGACAGTCCCCACCGGGGAGCTGTTTTTT.

In this sample, this clonotype turned up many times. The chain couples TRBV7-2 to TRBJ2-1; 11 nucleotides line up with TRBD2. The CDR3 runs 15 residues. Germline loops: CDR1 SGHTA, CDR2 FQGNSA. The trim removed 6 bases at V and 6 bases at J, leaving 7 bases unmatched. CDR3: CASSYLAGGPNEQFF. The CDR3 DNA reads as TGTGCCAGCAGTTATCTAGCGGGGGGCCCCAATGAGCAGTTCTTC.

As to this clonotype: This may stem from a read error, because a much larger clone lies one nucleotide away. V gene TRBV7-6 combines with J gene TRBJ2-7; the D call may be TRBD1 or TRBD2 (6 bases each). Germline CDR1 and CDR2: SGHVS and FNYEAQ. Trimming left V 4 bases short and J 3 bases short, with 13 bases between. The CDR3 is 14 amino acids. CDR3 sequence reads: CASSSGAGDYEQYF. The CDR3 DNA reads as TGTGCCAGCAGCTCGGGGGCGGGCGACTACGAGCAGTACTTC. The variable domain in full, completed from reference TRBV7-6 and TRBJ2-7, reads GAGVSQSPRYKVTKRGQDVALRCDPISGHVSLYWYRQALGQGPEFLTYFNYEAQQDKSGLPNDRFSAERPEGSISTLTIQRTEQRDSAMYRCASSSGAGDYEQYFGPGTRLTVT.